This T cell receptor (beta chain) was obtained from a study of T cell therapy product for transplant patients (dated by TCRdb to the late 2010s). About the study as a whole: The wider healthy donor group, in Berlin, Germany, included around 19 individuals (roughly 10 male and 9 female) aged roughly 22 to 90 years. Expansion media were supplemented with either IL-7 and IL-15 at roughly 9.3 ng/ml or IL-2 at about 52 U/ml. Healthy donors (n = 3) were included in the TCRbeta repertoire analysis of rapamycin-treated and untreated products. To assess clonal composition, TCRbeta repertoires were compared between rapamycin-treated and untreated CMV-specific T-cell products derived from the same donors. The study developed a next-generation autologous adoptive antiviral T-cell product for immunosuppressed solid organ transplant patients, using CMV as the model virus. General conclusions and limits of the study: The authors suggested that increased clonal diversity in Rapa-TCPs may reflect survival of low-frequency clones and preferential expansion of central memory T cells. Paired products from the same donor shared many clones, whereas repertoires from different donors showed no overlap. Compared with untreated products, rapamycin-treated products had a TCRbeta repertoire that was more diverse and less clonal, and the rapamycin-treated products also contained more distinct clones. In untreated products the top 10 clones covered about 90% of the repertoire, compared with approximately 64% in rapamycin-treated products.

Put plainly, this sample's label means: CMVpp65/IE-1-reactive T cells enriched by IFNgamma capture and expanded in vitro. For roughly 6 hours, PBMCs were stimulated with overlapping CMV pp65 and IE-1 peptide pools, with each pool at roughly 0.5 ug/ml. IFNgamma-producing CMV-stimulated cells were positively selected with the IFNgamma Secretion Assay-Cell Enrichment and Detection Kit (Miltenyi Biotec). Enriched IFNgamma+ cells were cultured with irradiated autologous feeders plus either IL-7/IL-15 or IL-2 for approximately three weeks. To provide enough cells for different cell sorting steps, buffy coats were used from about 15% of the 19 healthy donors. Biocoll density gradient centrifugation was used to isolate peripheral blood mononuclear cells. Buffy coats from healthy donors were obtained from DRK. Genomic DNA was extracted using an AllPrep DNA/RNA Kit, and TCRbeta CDR3 regions were amplified using the immunoSEQ hsTCRb Kit. The study's own analysis went as follows. Productive rearrangements, defined as in-frame CDR3 nucleotide sequences without stop codons, were analyzed in immunoSEQ Analyzer 3.0. Sample overlap was measured using the Morisita index, while clonality was calculated from productive entropy normalized to the number of productive rearrangements. TCRdb stores this immuneACCESS table with in-frame sequences only. Part of the clones is absent; in the studies checked, under half of the shortfall reflects unresolved V genes, and no reason is known for the rest. D and trimming come from the DNA, and the V and J calls and clone size come from that table. Present in this sample are around 280 clones, 50% to 70% of which were seen just once. Approximately 90% of the sample goes to the ten largest clones.

By sample share, this clone is large (0.1 to 1%). No cognate antigen has been identified for it. Nothing much larger sits one base from this clone, and base qualities are not available. Deletion took 5 bases off V and 7 bases off J, with a span of 11 bases between the germline ends. From the cysteine up to the phenylalanine, the CDR3 has a length of 12 residues. This entry keeps only the CDR3 DNA: 36 bases, framed from base 1. For CDR1 and CDR2, the germline V gene lists MDHEN and SYDVKM. This TCR derives from an adult in good health. Sequencing input: a sorted cell population cultured from PBMCs. The chain is encoded by TRBV28 joined to TRBJ1-2; tentative D gene TRBD1, with 6 bases matching. The DNA sequence reads TGTGCCAGCAGTCTGACAGGAAGTGGCTACACCTTC. Translated, this gives CASSLTGSGYTF.